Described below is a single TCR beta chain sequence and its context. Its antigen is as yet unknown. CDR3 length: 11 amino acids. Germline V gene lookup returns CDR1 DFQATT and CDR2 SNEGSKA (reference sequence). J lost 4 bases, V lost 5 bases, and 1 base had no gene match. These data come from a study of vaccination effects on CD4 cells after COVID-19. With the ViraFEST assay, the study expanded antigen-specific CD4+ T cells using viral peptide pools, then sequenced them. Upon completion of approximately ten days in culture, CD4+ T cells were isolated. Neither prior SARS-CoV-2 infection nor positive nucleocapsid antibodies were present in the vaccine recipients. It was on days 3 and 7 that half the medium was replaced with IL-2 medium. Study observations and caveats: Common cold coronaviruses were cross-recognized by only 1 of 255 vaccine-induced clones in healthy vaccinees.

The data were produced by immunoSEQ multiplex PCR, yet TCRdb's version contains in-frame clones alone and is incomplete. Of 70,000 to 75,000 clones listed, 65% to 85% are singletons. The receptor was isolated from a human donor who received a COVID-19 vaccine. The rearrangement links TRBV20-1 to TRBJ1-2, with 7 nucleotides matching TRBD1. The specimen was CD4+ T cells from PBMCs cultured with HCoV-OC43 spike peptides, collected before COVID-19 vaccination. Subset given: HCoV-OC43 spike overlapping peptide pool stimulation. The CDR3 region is CSAWTGYGYTF. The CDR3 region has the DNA TGCAGTGCTTGGACAGGCTATGGCTACACCTTC.